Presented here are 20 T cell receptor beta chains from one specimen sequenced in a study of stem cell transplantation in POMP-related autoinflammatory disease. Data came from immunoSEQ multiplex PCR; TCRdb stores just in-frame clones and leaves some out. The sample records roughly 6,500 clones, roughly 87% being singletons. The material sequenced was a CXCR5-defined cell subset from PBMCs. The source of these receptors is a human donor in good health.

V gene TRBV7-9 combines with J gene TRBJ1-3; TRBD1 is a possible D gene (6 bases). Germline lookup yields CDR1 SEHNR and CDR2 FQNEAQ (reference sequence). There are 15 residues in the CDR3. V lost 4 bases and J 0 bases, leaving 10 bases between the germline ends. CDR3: CASSSLRGSGNTIYF. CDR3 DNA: TGTGCCAGCAGCTCCCTCAGGGGCTCTGGAAACACCATATATTTT.

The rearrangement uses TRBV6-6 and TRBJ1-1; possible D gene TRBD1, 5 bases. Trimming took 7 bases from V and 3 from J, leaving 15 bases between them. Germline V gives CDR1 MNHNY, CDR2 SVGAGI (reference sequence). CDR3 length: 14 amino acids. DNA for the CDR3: TGTGCCAGCACCGGCCGCAGAGGGGACACTGAAGCTTTCTTT. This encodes CASTGRRGDTEAFF.

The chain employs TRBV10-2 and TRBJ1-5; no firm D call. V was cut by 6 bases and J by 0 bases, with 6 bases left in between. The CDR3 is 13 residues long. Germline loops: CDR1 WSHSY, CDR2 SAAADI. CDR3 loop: CASRGYSNQPQHF. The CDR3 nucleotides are TGCGCCAGCAGGGGGTATAGCAATCAGCCCCAGCATTTT.

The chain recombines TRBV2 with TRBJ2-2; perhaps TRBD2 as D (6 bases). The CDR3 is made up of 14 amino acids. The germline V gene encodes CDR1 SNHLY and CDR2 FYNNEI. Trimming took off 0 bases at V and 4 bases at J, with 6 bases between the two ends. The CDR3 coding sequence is TGTGCCAGCAGTGAAGCGCGGGGCACCGGGGAGCTGTTTTTT. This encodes CASSEARGTGELFF.

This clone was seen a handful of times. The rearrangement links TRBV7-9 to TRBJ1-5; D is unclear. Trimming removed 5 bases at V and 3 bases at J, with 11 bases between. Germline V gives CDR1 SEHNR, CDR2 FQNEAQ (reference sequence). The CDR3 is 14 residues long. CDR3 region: CASSPIEANQPQHF. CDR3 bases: TGTGCCAGCAGCCCCATTGAGGCCAATCAGCCCCAGCATTTT.

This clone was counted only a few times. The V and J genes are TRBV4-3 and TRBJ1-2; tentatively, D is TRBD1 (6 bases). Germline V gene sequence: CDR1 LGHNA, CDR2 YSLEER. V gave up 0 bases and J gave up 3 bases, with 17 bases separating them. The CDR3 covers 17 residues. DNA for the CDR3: TGCGCCAGCAGCCAAGATCTCTGGCGCCAGGGGTACTATGGCTACACCTTC. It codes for CASSQDLWRQGYYGYTF.

CDR3 sequence (DNA): TGTGCCAGCAGTGAAGCAAGGGTGAACACTGAAGCTTTCTTT. It encodes CASSEARVNTEAFF. This chain connects TRBV6-1 to TRBJ1-1, with D uncertain. Germline V gives CDR1 MNHNS, CDR2 SASEGT. The V gene lost 0 bases and the J gene lost 0 bases, with 5 bases spanning the gap. The CDR3 runs to 14 residues.

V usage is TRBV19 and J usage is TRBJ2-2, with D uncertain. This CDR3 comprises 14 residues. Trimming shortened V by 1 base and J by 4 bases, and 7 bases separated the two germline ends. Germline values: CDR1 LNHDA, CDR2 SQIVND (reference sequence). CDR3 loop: CASSIGAVTGELFF. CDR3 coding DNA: TGTGCCAGTAGTATAGGAGCAGTCACCGGGGAGCTGTTTTTT.

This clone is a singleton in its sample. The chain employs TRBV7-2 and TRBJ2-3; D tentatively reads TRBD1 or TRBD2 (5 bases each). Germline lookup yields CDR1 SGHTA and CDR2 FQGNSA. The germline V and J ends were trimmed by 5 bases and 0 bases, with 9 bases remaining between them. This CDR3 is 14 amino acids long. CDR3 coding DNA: TGTGCCAGCAGCCAGGGACCAAGCACAGATACGCAGTATTTT. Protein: CASSQGPSTDTQYF.

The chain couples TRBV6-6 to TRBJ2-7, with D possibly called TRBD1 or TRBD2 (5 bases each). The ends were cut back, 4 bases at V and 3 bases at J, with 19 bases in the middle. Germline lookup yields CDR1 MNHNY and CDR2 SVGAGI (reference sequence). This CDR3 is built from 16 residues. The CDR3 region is CASSSEPGPTFYEQYF. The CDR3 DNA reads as TGTGCCAGCAGTTCGGAGCCGGGACCGACTTTCTACGAGCAGTACTTC.

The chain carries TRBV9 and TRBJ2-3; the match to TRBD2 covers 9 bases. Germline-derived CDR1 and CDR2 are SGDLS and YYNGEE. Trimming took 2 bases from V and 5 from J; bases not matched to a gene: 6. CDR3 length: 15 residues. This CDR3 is CASSVGLAREDTQYF. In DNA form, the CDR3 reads TGTGCCAGCAGCGTGGGACTAGCCAGGGAAGATACGCAGTATTTT.

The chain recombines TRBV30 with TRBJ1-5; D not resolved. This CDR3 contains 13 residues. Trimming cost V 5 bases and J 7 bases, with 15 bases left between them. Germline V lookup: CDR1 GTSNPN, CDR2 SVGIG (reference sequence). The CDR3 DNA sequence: TGTGCCTGGGTGCAAGGGCCGGGGCAGCCCCAGCATTTT. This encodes CAWVQGPGQPQHF. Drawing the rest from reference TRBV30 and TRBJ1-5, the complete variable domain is SQTIHQWPATLVQPVGSPLSLECTVEGTSNPNLYWYRQAAGRGLQLLFYSVGIGQISSEVPQNLSASRPQDRQFILSSKKLLLSDSGFYLCAWVQGPGQPQHFGDGTRLSIL.

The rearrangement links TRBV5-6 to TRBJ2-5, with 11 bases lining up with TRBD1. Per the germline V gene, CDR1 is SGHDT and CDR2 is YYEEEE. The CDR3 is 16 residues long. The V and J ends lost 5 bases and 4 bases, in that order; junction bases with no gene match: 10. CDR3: CASRNPGQGVPETQYF. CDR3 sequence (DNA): TGTGCCAGCAGGAACCCGGGACAGGGGGTTCCAGAGACCCAGTACTTC.

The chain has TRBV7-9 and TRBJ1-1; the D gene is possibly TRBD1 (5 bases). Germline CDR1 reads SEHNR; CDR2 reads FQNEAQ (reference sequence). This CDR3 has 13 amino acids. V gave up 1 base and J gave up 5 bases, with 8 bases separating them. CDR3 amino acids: CASSLDGGTEAFF. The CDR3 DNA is TGTGCCAGCAGCTTAGACGGGGGGACTGAAGCTTTCTTT.

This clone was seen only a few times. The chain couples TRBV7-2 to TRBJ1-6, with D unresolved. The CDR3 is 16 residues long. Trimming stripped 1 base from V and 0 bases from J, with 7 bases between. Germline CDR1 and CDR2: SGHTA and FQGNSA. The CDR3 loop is CASSLVPSSYNSPLHF. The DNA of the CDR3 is TGTGCCAGCAGCTTAGTCCCCAGCTCCTATAATTCACCCCTCCACTTT.

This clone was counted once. The CDR3 sequence is CASSFGGLEYHGYTF. The DNA of the CDR3 is TGTGCCAGCAGTTTCGGGGGACTTGAGTACCATGGCTACACCTTC. The rearrangement joins TRBV28 to TRBJ1-2; TRBD1 is a possible D gene (5 bases). V was pared by 3 bases and J by 6 bases, with 17 bases between. Germline CDR1 is MDHEN and CDR2 is SYDVKM. The CDR3 totals 15 residues.

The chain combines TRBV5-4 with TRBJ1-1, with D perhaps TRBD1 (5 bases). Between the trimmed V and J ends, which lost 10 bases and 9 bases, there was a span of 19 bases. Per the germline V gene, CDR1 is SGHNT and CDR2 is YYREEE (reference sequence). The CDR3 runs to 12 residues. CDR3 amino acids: CAYSRDRLQAFF. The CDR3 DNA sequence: TGTGCCTATTCCAGGGACCGACTTCAAGCTTTCTTT.

CDR3 amino acids: CASSPLTRDRGSSEQFF. DNA for the CDR3: TGCGCCAGCAGCCCACTCACGAGGGACAGGGGGTCATCTGAGCAGTTCTTC. The rearrangement joins TRBV4-3 to TRBJ2-1; 11 nucleotides match TRBD1. CDR3 length equals 17 residues. Germline trimming cut 4 bases from V and 9 bases from J; bases unmatched to any gene: 14. The germline gives CDR1 LGHNA, CDR2 YSLEER.

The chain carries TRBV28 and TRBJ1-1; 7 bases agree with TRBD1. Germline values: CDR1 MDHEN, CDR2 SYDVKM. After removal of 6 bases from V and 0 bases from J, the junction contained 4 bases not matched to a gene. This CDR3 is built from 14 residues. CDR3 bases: TGTGCCAGCAGATCACAGGGGATGAACACTGAAGCTTTCTTT. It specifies CASRSQGMNTEAFF.

CDR3 sequence (DNA): TGTGCCAGCAGCGAGGAGCTGAACTATGGCTACACCTTC. This codes for CASSEELNYGYTF. This chain connects TRBV6-5 to TRBJ1-2; D unresolved. This CDR3 has 13 amino acids. Trimming took 6 bases from V and 2 from J, leaving 10 bases between them. Germline CDR1 MNHEY, CDR2 SVGAGI.